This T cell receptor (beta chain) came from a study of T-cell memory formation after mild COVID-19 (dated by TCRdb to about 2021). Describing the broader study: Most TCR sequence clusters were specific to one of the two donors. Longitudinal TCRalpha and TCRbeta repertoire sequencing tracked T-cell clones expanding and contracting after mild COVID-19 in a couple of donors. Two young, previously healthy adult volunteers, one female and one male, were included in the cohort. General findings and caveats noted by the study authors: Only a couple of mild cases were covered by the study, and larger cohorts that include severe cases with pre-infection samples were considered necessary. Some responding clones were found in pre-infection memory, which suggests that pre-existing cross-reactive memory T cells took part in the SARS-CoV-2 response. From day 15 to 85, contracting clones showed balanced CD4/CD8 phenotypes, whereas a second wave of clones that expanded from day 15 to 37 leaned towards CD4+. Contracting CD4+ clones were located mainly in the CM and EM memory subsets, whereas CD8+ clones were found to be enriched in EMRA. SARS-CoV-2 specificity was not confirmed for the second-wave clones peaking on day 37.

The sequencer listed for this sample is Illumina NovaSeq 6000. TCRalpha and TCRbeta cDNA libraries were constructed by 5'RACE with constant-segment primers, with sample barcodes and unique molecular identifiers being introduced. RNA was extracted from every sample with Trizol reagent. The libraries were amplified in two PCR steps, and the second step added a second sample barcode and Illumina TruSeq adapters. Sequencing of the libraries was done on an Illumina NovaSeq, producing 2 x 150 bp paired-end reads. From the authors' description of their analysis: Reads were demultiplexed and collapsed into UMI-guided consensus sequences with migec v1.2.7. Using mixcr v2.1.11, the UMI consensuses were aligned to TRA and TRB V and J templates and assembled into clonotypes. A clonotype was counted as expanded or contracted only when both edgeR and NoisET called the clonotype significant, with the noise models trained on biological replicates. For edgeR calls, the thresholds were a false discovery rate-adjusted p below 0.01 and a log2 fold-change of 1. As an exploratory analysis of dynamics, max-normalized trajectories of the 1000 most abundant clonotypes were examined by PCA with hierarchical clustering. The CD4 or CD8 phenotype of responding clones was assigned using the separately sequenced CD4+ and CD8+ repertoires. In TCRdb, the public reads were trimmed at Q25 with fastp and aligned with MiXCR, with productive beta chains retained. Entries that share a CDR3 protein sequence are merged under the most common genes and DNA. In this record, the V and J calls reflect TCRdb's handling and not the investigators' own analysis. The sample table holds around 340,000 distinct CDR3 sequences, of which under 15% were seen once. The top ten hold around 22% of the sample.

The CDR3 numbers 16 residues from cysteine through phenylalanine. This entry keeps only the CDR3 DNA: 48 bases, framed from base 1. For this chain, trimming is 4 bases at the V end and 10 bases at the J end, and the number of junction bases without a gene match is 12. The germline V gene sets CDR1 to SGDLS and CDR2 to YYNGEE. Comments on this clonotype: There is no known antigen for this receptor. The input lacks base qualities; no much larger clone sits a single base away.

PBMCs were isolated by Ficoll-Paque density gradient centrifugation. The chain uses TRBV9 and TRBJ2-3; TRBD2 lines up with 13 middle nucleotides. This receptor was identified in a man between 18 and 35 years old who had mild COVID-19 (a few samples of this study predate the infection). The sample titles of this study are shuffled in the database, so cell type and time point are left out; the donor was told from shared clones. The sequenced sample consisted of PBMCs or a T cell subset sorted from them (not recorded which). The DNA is TGTGCCAGCAGCCCCCGGTGGACTAGCGGGGGAGTAGCGCAGTATTTT. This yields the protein CASSPRWTSGGVAQYF.